One sample yielded the 15 T cell receptor beta chains listed below, sequenced in a study of blood T cells in healthy people across ages. A sample-barcoded 5' primer and a J-beta primer mix were used in a second PCR of roughly 6 to 12 cycles. TCRdb passed the 5' RACE reads through MiXCR, listing each CDR3 protein once. The table includes about 670,000 distinct CDR3 sequences, 40% to 45% detected once. Sequencing was done on a sample of blood. The receptor set was obtained from a man at least 80 years old in good health.

Only a few counts were recorded for this clonotype. The chain couples TRBV11-2 to TRBJ2-6; 7 bases agree with TRBD1. The CDR3 loop spans 15 amino acids. Germline V gives CDR1 SGHAT, CDR2 FQNNGV. Trimming cost V 5 bases and J 3 bases; bases outside gene matches: 4. This CDR3 reads CASSAQGVGANVLTF. In DNA form, the CDR3 reads TGTGCCAGCAGCGCTCAGGGGGTTGGGGCCAACGTCCTGACTTTC. Together with reference TRBV11-2 and TRBJ2-6, the CDR3 gives the full variable domain: EAGVAQSPRYKIIEKRQSVAFWCNPISGHATLYWYQQILGQGPKLLIQFQNNGVVDDSQLPKDRFSAERLKGVDSTLKIQPAKLEDSAVYLCASSAQGVGANVLTFGAGSRLTVL.

Only one count was recorded for this clonotype. One junction end does not reproduce the germline sequence, and a read error may be involved. The V gene is TRBV10-2, the J gene TRBJ2-7, with D hard to call. Per germline, CDR1 WSHSY and CDR2 SAAADI. The CDR3 sequence is 13 residues long. The CDR3 sequence: CAGSGNKGYEQYF. DNA of the CDR3: TGCGCCGGCAGTGGAAACAAGGGCTACGAGCAGTACTTC.

The rearrangement links TRBV15 to TRBJ1-1; TRBD1 is a possible D gene (5 bases). The V and J ends lost 6 bases and 8 bases respectively, with 10 bases between them. The CDR3 runs 11 residues. Per the germline V gene, CDR1 is LNHNV and CDR2 is YYDKDF (reference sequence). CDR3 sequence: CATRGDMEAFF. Written as DNA, the CDR3 is TGTGCCACCAGGGGGGATATGGAAGCTTTCTTT.

This clonotype was counted a single time. The genes are TRBV20-1 and TRBJ2-4; D remains unclear. The closer fit of TRBJ2-7 to the DNA end suggests the J call may be wrong. The length of the CDR3 is 13 residues. CDR1 and CDR2 from the germline V gene are DFQATT and SNEGSKA (reference sequence). CDR3 sequence (DNA): TGCAGTGCTCCCACCAGCTATACCGACGAGCAGTACTTC. Protein: CSAPTSYTDEQYF.

This clonotype has more than one count but fewer than ten. This sequence joins TRBV11-2 and TRBJ2-2; 15 bases map to TRBD2. The CDR3 is 18 residues long. The ends lost 5 bases at V and 2 bases at J; junction bases unmatched: 6. Germline V gene sequence: CDR1 SGHAT, CDR2 FQNNGV. For the CDR3, the DNA is TGTGCCAGCAGCCCCGGGACTAGCGGGGGGTTTAACACCGGGGAGCTGTTTTTT. Protein sequence: CASSPGTSGGFNTGELFF. The entire variable domain, with the rest obtained from reference TRBV11-2 and TRBJ2-2, is as follows: EAGVAQSPRYKIIEKRQSVAFWCNPISGHATLYWYQQILGQGPKLLIQFQNNGVVDDSQLPKDRFSAERLKGVDSTLKIQPAKLEDSAVYLCASSPGTSGGFNTGELFFGEGSRLTVL.

J is TRBJ2-1 and V is TRBV5-1; 10 bases match TRBD2. V lost 4 bases to trimming and J lost 4 bases; unmatched junction nucleotides: 8. Germline assignment: CDR1 SGHRS and CDR2 YFSETQ. The CDR3 runs 16 residues. CDR3 nucleotide sequence: TGCGCCAGCAGCATTAGCGGGGGGACGATGTACAATGAGCAGTTCTTC. Its translation is CASSISGGTMYNEQFF.

This clonotype has more than one count but fewer than ten. The DNA of the CDR3 is TGTGCCACCAGCAGAGACAGGACCGTTGGTGGCAAAAACATTCAGTACTTC. Translation gives CATSRDRTVGGKNIQYF. The chain has TRBV15 and TRBJ2-4; D unclear. The V gene lost 0 bases and the J gene lost 3 bases, with 15 bases spanning the gap. Germline CDR1 and CDR2: LNHNV and YYDKDF (reference sequence). The CDR3 loop spans 17 amino acids.

The chain carries TRBV30 and TRBJ1-5, with D unresolved. V was shortened by 2 bases and J by 2 bases, with 7 bases between the two germline ends. The CDR3 covers 13 residues. Germline-derived CDR1 and CDR2 are GTSNPN and SVGIG (reference sequence). The CDR3 DNA reads as TGTGCCTGGAGTTCTGGAGGCAATCAGCCCCAGCATTTT. It specifies CAWSSGGNQPQHF.

This clonotype was found many times. The rearrangement joins TRBV6-2 or TRBV6-3 to TRBJ2-1; 8 positions agree with TRBD1. V was clipped by 4 bases and J by 7 bases; unmatched bases: 6. Germline CDR1 and CDR2: MNHEY and SVGEGT. The CDR3 spans 14 residues. The CDR3 region is CASSSQGEINEQFF. The CDR3 coding sequence is TGTGCCAGCAGTTCACAGGGGGAGATAAATGAGCAGTTCTTC.

This chain links TRBV20-1 with TRBJ2-1, with D tentatively TRBD1 or TRBD2 (5 bases each). Germline lookup yields CDR1 DFQATT and CDR2 SNEGSKA (reference sequence). This CDR3 region has 13 residues. Between the trimmed V and J ends, which lost 0 bases and 9 bases, there was a span of 12 bases. The chain's CDR3 is CSARDWGKTEQFF. In nucleotides, the CDR3 is TGCAGTGCTAGAGATTGGGGGAAAACTGAGCAGTTCTTC.

This clonotype came up a few times. The chain links TRBV27 to TRBJ1-2; 12 nucleotides line up with TRBD1. Trimming took 8 bases from V and 5 from J; bases not matched to a gene: 9. The germline V gene encodes CDR1 MNHEY and CDR2 SMNVEV (reference sequence). The CDR3 loop spans 15 amino acids. For the CDR3, the DNA is TGTGCCAGCCTGGGGACAGGGGGCGCACGGTATGGCTACACCTTC. Encoded protein: CASLGTGGARYGYTF.

The genes are TRBV6-1 and TRBJ2-7; perhaps TRBD2 as D (6 bases). The germline V and J ends were trimmed by 8 bases and 6 bases, with 14 bases remaining between them. CDR3 length equals 12 residues. The germline V gene has CDR1 MNHNS and CDR2 SASEGT. The DNA of the CDR3 is TGTGCCAGCCGGGACTCCCCCCTCGAGCAGTACTTC. Encoded protein: CASRDSPLEQYF.

This clonotype has a handful of counts. In nucleotides, the CDR3 is TGTGCCACCAGCAGAGGCGGGACAGCCACCGGGGAGCTGTTTTTT. It codes for CATSRGGTATGELFF. The chain employs TRBV15 and TRBJ2-2, with D possibly matching TRBD1 (7 bases). Per the germline V gene, CDR1 is LNHNV and CDR2 is YYDKDF (reference sequence). V dropped 1 base and J dropped 4 bases, with 10 bases sitting between them. This CDR3 region has 15 residues.

This clonotype was seen a handful of times. The chain recombines TRBV20-1 with TRBJ2-1; D ambiguous. The CDR3 runs 15 residues. Between the trimmed V and J ends, which lost 1 base and 6 bases, there was a span of 16 bases. Germline-derived CDR1 and CDR2 are DFQATT and SNEGSKA (reference sequence). The CDR3 DNA reads as TGCAGTGCTAGAGCCTGGCCCCAACCGACCAATGAGCAGTTCTTC. It is translated as CSARAWPQPTNEQFF.

The sample holds many counts of this clonotype. CDR3 amino acids: CASSQVRGAYEQYF. The DNA of the CDR3 is TGTGCCAGCAGCCAAGTGAGGGGAGCCTACGAGCAGTACTTC. The chain has TRBV14 and TRBJ2-7; D assignment may be TRBD1 or TRBD2 (5 bases each). V dropped 1 base and J dropped 2 bases, with 9 bases sitting between them. The CDR3 runs 14 residues. Germline CDR1 SGHDN, CDR2 FVKESK. Full variable domain (remainder filled in from reference TRBV14 and TRBJ2-7): EAGVTQFPSHSVIEKGQTVTLRCDPISGHDNLYWYRRVMGKEIKFLLHFVKESKQDESGMPNNRFLAERTGGTYSTLKVQPAELEDSGVYFCASSQVRGAYEQYFGPGTRLTVT.